This T cell receptor (beta chain) comes out of a study of OX40 agonist ivuxolimab in advanced cancers. General notes on the study: The costimulatory receptor OX40 (CD134) was targeted by ivuxolimab, a fully human IgG2 agonistic monoclonal antibody. The paper covers the monotherapy dose-escalation part of the phase I ivuxolimab trial, which included N of about 50 patients. The purpose of peripheral TCRbeta sequencing was to test whether ivuxolimab changed TCR sequence diversity and led to clonal T-cell expansion. Partial responses occurred in three dose-escalation patients: two with cutaneous melanoma and one with hepatocellular carcinoma. Patients were allowed to have had prior anti-PD-1, anti-PD-L1 or anti-CTLA-4 therapy, and around 37% of the dose-escalation patients had previously received checkpoint inhibitors. Intravenous ivuxolimab was administered to patients every 2 weeks at six dose levels: 0.01, 0.1, 0.3, 1.5, 3 and 10 mg/kg. A male proportion of 82.7% and a mean age of approximately 62 years, ranging from roughly 20 to 80, were recorded for the dose-escalation cohort. Of the roughly 52 dose-escalation patients, hepatocellular carcinoma was present in around 20, melanoma in around 15, renal cell carcinoma in 9 and head and neck cancer in 9. Results the study describes overall, beyond this receptor: Clonal expansion of both CD4+ and CD8+ blood T cells was observed from baseline to week 6 at doses 0.1 to 3.0 mg/kg. In partial responders in the 0.1-3.0 mg/kg groups, normalized peripheral clonal expansion was found to be among the lowest, especially among CD8+ T cells. After ivuxolimab, more expanded clones were found on average in CD8+ T cells than in CD4+ T cells. Antigen specificity was not determined for the clonally expanded peripheral T cells. Low levels of normalized T-cell clonal expansion were also seen in some nonresponding patients.

After removal of 5 bases from V and 0 bases from J, the junction retains 6 bases not matched to a gene. From its cysteine to its phenylalanine, the CDR3 spans 16 amino acids. Only the CDR3 region is kept as DNA, spanning 48 bases read in frame from base 1. CDR1 and CDR2 are read off the germline V gene (reference sequence) as PRHDT and FYEKMQ. Notes on this clone: Its antigen target is currently unknown. Per-nucleotide qualities are absent, and no much larger clonotype sits a single base away.

To sequence the TCRbeta CDR3 region, genomic DNA was isolated from the sorted cells. The immunoSEQ Assay was used to sequence the TCRbeta CDR3 regions. The clones in this table, taken by TCRdb from immuneACCESS, are in-frame only. Not every clone is retained; where verified, under half of the shortfall comes from an unresolved V gene, and the cause of the rest is unknown. The sample table shows about 82,000 clones, and 85% to 90% are seen once. The top ten clones comprise less than 0.85% of the sample. The trial excluded patients who had a history of autoimmune disease or were on systemic immunosuppression. Peripheral blood for TCR sequencing was drawn from every dose cohort at baseline, at cycle 4 day 1 and at cycle 7 day 1. The samples were drawn from a first-in-human, open-label, multicenter phase I dose-escalation trial of ivuxolimab. Adults with locally advanced or metastatic melanoma, renal cell, hepatocellular, or head and neck squamous cell carcinoma were enrolled in the trial. Before TCR sequencing, CD4+ T cells and CD8+ T cells were sorted from peripheral blood as separate populations.

This sequence uses TRBV13 and TRBJ2-2, with 7 middle bases fitting TRBD1. The sequence was obtained from an adult with an advanced solid tumor such as melanoma, head and neck, liver or kidney cancer. The sequencing here drew on CD4+ or CD8+ T cells sorted from blood, taken in a trial of the OX40 agonist ivuxolimab. The nucleotide sequence reads as follows: TGTGCCAGCAGCGGCAGGGGGTGGACGAACACCGGGGAGCTGTTTTTT. Translated, this is CASSGRGWTNTGELFF.